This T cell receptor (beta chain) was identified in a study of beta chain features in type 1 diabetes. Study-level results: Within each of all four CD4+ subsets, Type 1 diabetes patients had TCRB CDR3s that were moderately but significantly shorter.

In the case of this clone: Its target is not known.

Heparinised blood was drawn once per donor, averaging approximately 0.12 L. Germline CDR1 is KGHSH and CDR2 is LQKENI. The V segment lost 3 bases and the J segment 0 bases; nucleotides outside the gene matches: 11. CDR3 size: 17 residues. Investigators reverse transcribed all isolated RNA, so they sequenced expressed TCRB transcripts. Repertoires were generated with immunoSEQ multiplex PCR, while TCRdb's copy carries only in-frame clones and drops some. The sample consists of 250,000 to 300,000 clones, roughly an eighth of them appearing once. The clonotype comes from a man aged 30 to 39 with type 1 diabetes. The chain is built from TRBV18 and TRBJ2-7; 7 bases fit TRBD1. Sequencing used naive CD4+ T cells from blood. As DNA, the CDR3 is TGTGCCAGCTCACCCGGACAGGCGACATATCCCTCCTACGAGCAGTACTTC. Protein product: CASSPGQATYPSYEQYF.